The source of this T cell receptor (beta chain) is a study of blood T cells in healthy people across ages. A second PCR of roughly 7 to 11 cycles used a sample-barcoded 5' primer and a J-beta primer mix. TCRdb processed the 5' RACE reads anew with MiXCR; each CDR3 protein has one entry. Of 710,000 or so distinct CDR3 sequences listed, roughly 20% were seen once; the top ten hold roughly 22%. CDR3 length: 11 residues. V gave up 5 bases and J gave up 11 bases, with 12 bases separating them. This clonotype occurred once. V gene TRBV12-3 or TRBV12-4 combines with J gene TRBJ1-1; D is undetermined. What was sequenced was blood. This TCR was sampled from a man aged 70 or older in good health. The CDR3 is CASSRSFWAFF. CDR3 DNA: TGTGCCAGCAGTCGCAGTTTCTGGGCTTTCTTT.